A single sample is the source of the 30 T cell receptor beta chains below, sequenced in a study of technical replicates of blood from four donors. Assay: immunoSEQ multiplex PCR; the TCRdb copy retains only in-frame clones and omits some. The table includes tens of thousands of clones, roughly 92% detected once. Material: T cells isolated from PBMCs. Every receptor here comes from a human donor in good health.

The rearrangement uses TRBV5-6 and TRBJ2-6; 8 positions agree with TRBD1. V dropped 6 bases and J dropped 1; count of bases not matched to a gene: 9. Per the germline V gene, CDR1 is SGHDT and CDR2 is YYEEEE. CDR3 size: 17 residues. This CDR3 is CASTSDRVVSGANVLTF. The DNA for the CDR3 is TGTGCCAGCACGTCGGACAGGGTAGTTTCTGGGGCCAACGTCCTGACTTTC.

V is TRBV28 and J is TRBJ2-7; no clear D gene. Trimming took off 3 bases at V and 1 base at J, with 16 bases between the two ends. Germline-derived CDR1 and CDR2 are MDHEN and SYDVKM. The CDR3 contains 16 residues. CDR3 nucleotide sequence: TGTGCCAGCAGTTTCGGCGGCAGCCCCCTTTCCTACGAGCAGTACTTC. It codes for CASSFGGSPLSYEQYF.

The chain uses TRBV9 and TRBJ2-7; 8 nucleotides agree with TRBD2. Germline V CDR1 and CDR2: SGDLS, YYNGEE. Germline trimming cut 7 bases from V and 0 bases from J; bases unmatched to any gene: 9. This CDR3 has 15 amino acids. The CDR3 loop is CASAVDGRASYEQYF. In nucleotides, the CDR3 is TGTGCCAGCGCTGTCGACGGGAGGGCCTCCTACGAGCAGTACTTC.

J is TRBJ2-3 and V is TRBV6-5; D not certain. Germline loops: CDR1 MNHEY, CDR2 SVGAGI. Between the trimmed V and J ends, which lost 2 bases and 3 bases, there was a span of 6 bases. CDR3 length equals 13 residues. CDR3 sequence reads: CASSYQITDTQYF. As DNA, the CDR3 is TGTGCCAGCAGTTACCAGATAACAGATACGCAGTATTTT.

The chain joins TRBV5-1 to TRBJ2-3; possibly TRBD1 for D (6 bases). Germline lookup yields CDR1 SGHRS and CDR2 YFSETQ. The CDR3 loop spans 16 amino acids. V lost 2 bases and J lost 2, with 15 bases in between. The CDR3 bases are TGCGCCAGCAGCTTCATCGGACAGTATAACACAGATACGCAGTATTTT. This codes for CASSFIGQYNTDTQYF.

The chain has TRBV7-8 and TRBJ2-7; the match to TRBD1 covers 7 bases. Germline V gene sequence: CDR1 SGHVS, CDR2 FQNEAQ. The CDR3 extends over 15 amino acids. Trimming at V came to 5 bases and at J to 0 bases, leaving 7 bases not matched to a gene. CDR3 sequence: CASSHTTGASYEQYF. CDR3 sequence (DNA): TGTGCCAGCAGCCACACAACAGGGGCCTCCTACGAGCAGTACTTC.

The CDR3 nucleotides read TGTGCCAGCAGCGCCGGACAGGGAGGCGAGCAGTACTTC. Protein sequence: CASSAGQGGEQYF. This chain connects TRBV7-6 to TRBJ2-7; 8 bases fit TRBD1. Germline loops: CDR1 SGHVS, CDR2 FNYEAQ. The ends lost 5 bases at V and 6 bases at J; junction bases unmatched: 6. The CDR3 spans 13 residues. Full variable domain (outside the CDR3, taken from reference TRBV7-6 and TRBJ2-7): GAGVSQSPRYKVTKRGQDVALRCDPISGHVSLYWYRQALGQGPEFLTYFNYEAQQDKSGLPNDRFSAERPEGSISTLTIQRTEQRDSAMYRCASSAGQGGEQYFGPGTRLTVT.

The CDR3 sequence is CASGLEDRRNGYTF. The CDR3 coding sequence is TGTGCTAGTGGTTTGGAGGACAGGCGCAATGGCTACACCTTC. The V and J genes are TRBV12-5 and TRBJ1-2; 7 bases fit TRBD1. Germline-derived CDR1 and CDR2 are LGHNT and FRNRAP. V shed 1 base and J 6 bases; nucleotides not matched to a gene: 5. The CDR3 is 14 amino acids.

This sequence joins TRBV29-1 and TRBJ1-2, with D perhaps matching TRBD1 (5 bases). V was clipped by 7 bases and J by 2 bases, with 11 bases between them. Germline CDR1 reads SQVTM; CDR2 reads ANQGSEA. The CDR3 is 12 residues long. In DNA, the CDR3 is TGCAGCGGGGGGGGGATAAACTATGGCTACACCTTC. This encodes CSGGGINYGYTF.

The chain's CDR3 is CSVDPINYETRTDTQYF. As DNA, the CDR3 is TGCAGCGTTGATCCAATAAACTACGAAACCCGCACAGATACGCAGTATTTT. The chain carries TRBV29-1 and TRBJ2-3; the D is unclear. The CDR3 length is 17 residues. V lost 3 bases and J 1 base, leaving 20 bases between the germline ends. Germline V lookup: CDR1 SQVTM, CDR2 ANQGSEA.

The chain is built from TRBV6-5 and TRBJ2-7; TRBD1 might be the D (5 bases). The CDR3 sequence is 15 residues long. Germline V CDR1 and CDR2: MNHEY, SVGAGI. V was shortened by 0 bases and J by 4 bases, with 13 bases between the two germline ends. CDR3 DNA sequence: TGTGCCAGCAGTTACTCCTCTAGGGGTTGGTACGAGCAGTACTTC. Protein product: CASSYSSRGWYEQYF.

V and J are TRBV7-9 and TRBJ1-2, with 7 nucleotides matching TRBD1. Trimming cost V 3 bases and J 3 bases; bases outside gene matches: 10. In germline, CDR1 is SEHNR, CDR2 FQNEAQ (reference sequence). This CDR3 comprises 16 residues. CDR3 sequence: CASSLTGRGLDYGYTF. The DNA for the CDR3 is TGTGCCAGCAGCTTGACAGGGCGAGGTTTGGACTATGGCTACACCTTC.

V and J are TRBV11-2 and TRBJ2-5; no reliable D call. V was clipped by 1 base and J by 7 bases, with 7 bases between them. CDR1 SGHAT and CDR2 FQNNGV come from the germline V gene. CDR3 length: 12 residues. In DNA form, the CDR3 reads TGTGCCAGCAGCTTAGTCGGCGGGACCCAGTACTTC. It translates to CASSLVGGTQYF. The variable domain in full, with the rest retrieved from reference TRBV11-2 and TRBJ2-5, is EAGVAQSPRYKIIEKRQSVAFWCNPISGHATLYWYQQILGQGPKLLIQFQNNGVVDDSQLPKDRFSAERLKGVDSTLKIQPAKLEDSAVYLCASSLVGGTQYFGPGTRLLVL.

The chain couples TRBV10-3 to TRBJ1-1; TRBD1 aligns across 7 bases. The CDR3 is 12 residues long. V trimming: 6 bases; J trimming: 8 bases; junction bases outside the gene matches: 6. CDR1 is ENHRY, CDR2 SYGVKD, per germline. Here the CDR3 reads CAISRQGWEAFF. The DNA of the CDR3 is TGTGCCATCAGCCGACAGGGTTGGGAAGCTTTCTTT.

The chain combines TRBV9 with TRBJ2-3, with 10 bases lining up with TRBD2. The V segment lost 4 bases and the J segment 7 bases; nucleotides outside the gene matches: 12. Germline V gene sequence: CDR1 SGDLS, CDR2 YYNGEE. This CDR3 has 16 amino acids. The DNA for the CDR3 is TGTGCCAGCAGCCCAACAATAAGCGGGGGGGCATATACGCAGTATTTT. Translated, it gives CASSPTISGGAYTQYF.

This sequence joins TRBV11-2 and TRBJ2-1, with 8 bases lining up with TRBD2. CDR1 and CDR2 (germline): SGHAT, FQNNGV. The CDR3 totals 14 residues. V shed 2 bases and J 4 bases; nucleotides not matched to a gene: 1. As DNA, the CDR3 is TGTGCCAGCAGCTTAACGGGGGGGTACAATGAGCAGTTCTTC. It yields the protein CASSLTGGYNEQFF.

The V and J genes are TRBV18 and TRBJ2-2, with D unclear. The length of the CDR3 is 15 residues. Per the germline V gene, CDR1 is KGHSH and CDR2 is LQKENI. With 3 bases removed from V and 6 bases from J, the gap between germline ends came to 14 bases. The CDR3 reads CASSPLVDVAGELFF. The DNA for the CDR3 is TGTGCCAGCTCACCCCTAGTCGATGTCGCCGGGGAGCTGTTTTTT. Full variable domain (rest looked up from reference TRBV18 and TRBJ2-2): NAGVMQNPRHLVRRRGQEARLRCSPMKGHSHVYWYRQLPEEGLKFMVYLQKENIIDESGMPKERFSAEFPKEGPSILRIQQVVRGDSAAYFCASSPLVDVAGELFFGEGSRLTVL.

The chain recombines TRBV11-3 with TRBJ2-3; D not certain. V lost 5 bases and J 1 base, leaving 4 bases between the germline ends. Germline V gives CDR1 SGHNT, CDR2 YENEEA. The CDR3 consists of 12 residues. CDR3 DNA sequence: TGTGCCAGCAGCAGCGGCACAGATACGCAGTATTTT. Translation gives CASSSGTDTQYF. Filled out from reference TRBV11-3 and TRBJ2-3, the complete variable domain reads EAGVVQSPRYKIIEKKQPVAFWCNPISGHNTLYWYLQNLGQGPELLIRYENEEAVDDSQLPKDRFSAERLKGVDSTLKIQPAELGDSAVYLCASSSGTDTQYFGPGTRLTVL.

The chain recombines TRBV5-1 with TRBJ2-7, with a tentative D call TRBD1 (6 bases). With 2 bases removed from V and 5 bases from J, the gap between germline ends came to 14 bases. Per the germline V gene, CDR1 is SGHRS and CDR2 is YFSETQ. CDR3 length: 14 residues. The CDR3 is CASSFDRSSDEQYF. CDR3 DNA: TGCGCCAGCAGCTTTGACAGGTCGTCCGACGAGCAGTACTTC. Drawing the rest from reference TRBV5-1 and TRBJ2-7, the complete variable domain is KAGVTQTPRYLIKTRGQQVTLSCSPISGHRSVSWYQQTPGQGLQFLFEYFSETQRNKGNFPGRFSGRQFSNSRSEMNVSTLELGDSALYLCASSFDRSSDEQYFGPGTRLTVT.

CDR3 loop: CASSLQFRGSEQYF. The CDR3 bases are TGTGCCAGCAGCTTACAATTCAGGGGAAGCGAGCAGTACTTC. The J gene is TRBJ2-7, the V gene TRBV11-2, with D possibly matching TRBD1 (6 bases). V lost 2 bases, J lost 6 bases, and 14 bases lay in between. The CDR3 extends over 14 amino acids. The germline CDR1 and CDR2 sequences are SGHAT and FQNNGV.

The J gene is TRBJ1-1, the V gene TRBV7-9; 7 positions agree with TRBD1. Germline CDR1 SEHNR, CDR2 FQNEAQ (reference sequence). Losses at the gene ends were 4 bases for V and 7 bases for J; bases not matched to a gene: 3. This CDR3 has 12 amino acids. DNA of the CDR3: TGTGCCAGCAGCTCCAGGGGGAGTGAAGCTTTCTTT. The encoded protein is CASSSRGSEAFF.

J is TRBJ1-4 and V is TRBV29-1, with no clear D. CDR1 is SQVTM, CDR2 ANQGSEA, per germline. CDR3 length equals 14 residues. With 1 base removed from V and 0 bases from J, the gap between germline ends came to 6 bases. The CDR3 region has the DNA TGCAGCGTTGAAGTCCCTGCAACTAATGAAAAACTGTTTTTT. Translated: CSVEVPATNEKLFF.

This sequence joins TRBV7-9 and TRBJ2-5; 10 bases are a match to TRBD2. The V gene end was trimmed by 7 bases and the J gene end by 2 bases; junction bases not matched to a gene: 10. In germline, CDR1 is SEHNR, CDR2 FQNEAQ (reference sequence). The CDR3 has 16 residues. The CDR3: CASTLFELAGQETQYF. CDR3 bases: TGTGCCAGCACCCTCTTCGAACTAGCGGGGCAAGAGACCCAGTACTTC.

This clone appeared once. V usage is TRBV10-3 and J usage is TRBJ2-1, with a possible D match to TRBD2 (7 bases). Germline lookup yields CDR1 ENHRY and CDR2 SYGVKD. Deletions cut 7 bases from V and 7 bases from J, with 17 bases between. There are 14 residues in the CDR3. The CDR3 DNA follows: TGTGCCATCACGTTTGCGGGGGCGAGGAATGAGCAGTTCTTC. This translates into CAITFAGARNEQFF.

About this clone itself: At the DNA level, this CDR3 is encoded by other sequences in the same sample as well. The chain carries TRBV18 and TRBJ1-5; TRBD1 aligns across 7 bases. The germline CDR1 and CDR2 sequences are KGHSH and LQKENI. The CDR3 covers 14 residues. With 2 bases clipped from V and 2 bases from J, the junction kept 0 bases outside the gene matches. The CDR3 sequence is CASSPTGGNQPQHF. The CDR3 coding sequence is TGTGCCAGCTCACCAACAGGGGGCAATCAGCCCCAGCATTTT.

This chain connects TRBV7-9 to TRBJ2-1; 7 bases align to TRBD2. The germline gives CDR1 SEHNR, CDR2 FQNEAQ (reference sequence). After removal of 10 bases from V and 5 bases from J, the junction contained 26 bases not matched to a gene. The CDR3 consists of 19 residues. CDR3 residues: CATPPDLERGGHRNNEQFF. The CDR3 nucleotides read TGTGCCACCCCCCCCGACCTCGAAAGGGGAGGGCATAGGAACAATGAGCAGTTCTTC.

The rearrangement uses TRBV15 and TRBJ2-7; TRBD1 might be the D (5 bases). Germline loops: CDR1 LNHNV, CDR2 YYDKDF (reference sequence). V was clipped by 0 bases and J by 0 bases, with 15 bases between them. The CDR3 contains 17 residues. The CDR3 DNA reads as TGTGCCACCAGCAGAGACAAAGGTGGTAGGGGCTCCTACGAGCAGTACTTC. Protein sequence: CATSRDKGGRGSYEQYF.

The chain carries TRBV7-9 and TRBJ2-3; weak D call: TRBD1 (6 bases). The germline V gene has CDR1 SEHNR and CDR2 FQNEAQ (reference sequence). The CDR3 totals 15 residues. Trimming removed 3 bases at V and 6 bases at J, with 16 bases between. This CDR3 is CASSFRDTAGDTQYF. The CDR3 region has the DNA TGTGCCAGCAGCTTCCGGGACACTGCGGGTGATACGCAGTATTTT.

This sequence joins TRBV7-8 and TRBJ2-5, with TRBD2 matching 7 bases. CDR1 SGHVS and CDR2 FQNEAQ come from the germline V gene. The CDR3 covers 15 residues. The V and J ends lost 2 bases and 2 bases, in that order; junction bases with no gene match: 5. Here the CDR3 reads CASSLSGGLQETQYF. The CDR3 nucleotides are TGTGCCAGCAGCTTATCTGGGGGACTACAAGAGACCCAGTACTTC.

This chain joins TRBV5-1 and TRBJ2-1; 9 bases are shared with TRBD2. The J segment lost 2 bases and the V segment lost 4 bases, leaving 10 bases of the junction unmatched. CDR3 length equals 17 residues. Germline V CDR1 and CDR2: SGHRS, YFSETQ. CDR3 DNA: TGCGCCAGCAGCACAGAAATACTAGCGGGTGCCTACAATGAGCAGTTCTTC. It translates to CASSTEILAGAYNEQFF.